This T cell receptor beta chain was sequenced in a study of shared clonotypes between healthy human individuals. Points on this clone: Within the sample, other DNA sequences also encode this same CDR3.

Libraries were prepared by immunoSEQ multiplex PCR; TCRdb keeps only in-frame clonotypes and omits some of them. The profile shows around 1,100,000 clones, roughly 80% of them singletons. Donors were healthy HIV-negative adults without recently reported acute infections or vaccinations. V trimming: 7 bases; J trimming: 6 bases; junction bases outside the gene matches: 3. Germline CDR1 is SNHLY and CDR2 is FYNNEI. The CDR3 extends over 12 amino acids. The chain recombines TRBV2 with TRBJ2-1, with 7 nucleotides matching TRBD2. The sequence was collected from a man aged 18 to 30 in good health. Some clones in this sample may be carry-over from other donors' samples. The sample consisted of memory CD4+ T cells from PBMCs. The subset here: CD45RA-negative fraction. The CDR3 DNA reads TGTGCCAGCATGGGGGGGGGCAATGAGCAGTTCTTC. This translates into CASMGGGNEQFF.